Listed here are 3 T cell receptor beta chains from one sample, sequenced in a study of blood T cell repertoires in COVID-19 (dated by TCRdb to the early 2020s). Library generation was performed with the immunoSEQ multiplex PCR assay. This is the immuneACCESS table as TCRdb keeps it, with only in-frame sequences that have V and J called. A part of the clones is gone; compared with another copy, unresolved V genes explain less than half, and the rest is unexplained. This sample lists a few hundred thousand clones; roughly four fifths were detected once. The ten largest clones add up to 5.1% of the sample. Material for sequencing was PBMCs or T cells enriched from blood (not recorded which). These receptors all stem from a woman aged 50 to 60 who had recovered from COVID-19.

The chain couples TRBV6-5 to TRBJ1-1; 7 nucleotides line up with TRBD1. With 8 bases clipped from V and 0 bases from J, the junction kept 9 bases outside the gene matches. This CDR3 spans 15 amino acids. Germline lookup yields CDR1 MNHEY and CDR2 SVGAGI. The DNA of the CDR3 is TGTGCCAGCGGCCCAAGGGGGCCCGTGAACACTGAAGCTTTCTTT. It encodes CASGPRGPVNTEAFF.

The chain links TRBV9 to TRBJ2-3; D perhaps matches TRBD2 (7 bases). The CDR3 extends over 16 amino acids. CDR1 and CDR2 from the germline V gene are SGDLS and YYNGEE. Trimming shortened V by 3 bases and J by 0 bases, and 14 bases separated the two germline ends. The CDR3 sequence is CASSAGAGASTDTQYF. DNA for the CDR3: TGTGCCAGCAGCGCGGGGGCGGGGGCTAGCACAGATACGCAGTATTTT. The whole variable domain, remainder taken from reference TRBV9 and TRBJ2-3, is DSGVTQTPKHLITATGQRVTLRCSPRSGDLSVYWYQQSLDQGLQFLIQYYNGEERAKGNILERFSAQQFPDLHSELNLSSLELGDSALYFCASSAGAGASTDTQYFGPGTRLTVL.

In the case of this clone: Distinct nucleotide sequences in the sample also encode this CDR3. The rearrangement joins TRBV9 to TRBJ2-1; D is undetermined. Germline CDR1 reads SGDLS; CDR2 reads YYNGEE. V was trimmed by 2 bases and J by 0 bases, leaving 9 bases between them. This CDR3 spans 15 amino acids. The CDR3 sequence is CASSVGSSSYNEQFF. The CDR3 nucleotides read TGTGCCAGCAGCGTCGGGTCCAGCTCCTACAATGAGCAGTTCTTC.